The next 3 T cell receptor beta chains were all read from a single sample in a study of blood T cell repertoires in COVID-19. Clones were sequenced by immunoSEQ multiplex PCR, and TCRdb holds only the in-frame ones, with some missing. The top ten clones hold approximately 2% of a sample with under 300,000 clones, nearly 90% of them seen once. Source material: peripheral blood. All receptors derive from a woman in her thirties or forties who had recovered from COVID-19.

The V call is TRBV5-8, the J call TRBJ1-5, with D maybe TRBD1 (5 bases). The CDR3 spans 16 residues. V shed 3 bases and J shed 0 bases, with 13 bases lying between them. Germline CDR1 is SGHTS and CDR2 is YDEGEE. CDR3 DNA sequence: TGTGCCAGCAGCTCCAAAGGGGTATATAGCAATCAGCCCCAGCATTTT. Protein sequence: CASSSKGVYSNQPQHF. The variable domain in full, with the rest retrieved from reference TRBV5-8 and TRBJ1-5, is EAGVTQSPTHLIKTRGQQATLRCSPISGHTSVYWYQQALGLGLQFLLWYDEGEERNRGNFPPRFSGRQFPNYSSELNVNALELEDSALYLCASSSKGVYSNQPQHFGDGTRLSIL.

The CDR3 DNA reads TGTGCCAGCAGCGCCCTAGGACAGGTTCCTAACTACGAGCAGTACTTC. Its translation is CASSALGQVPNYEQYF. V is TRBV11-2 and J is TRBJ2-7, with TRBD1 identical over 7 bases. Germline V gene lookup returns CDR1 SGHAT and CDR2 FQNNGV. The trim removed 5 bases at V and 3 bases at J, leaving 13 bases unmatched. The CDR3 is 16 residues long.

V is TRBV29-1 and J is TRBJ2-2; D is possibly TRBD2 (5 bases). The V end lost 3 bases, the J end lost 0 bases, and 8 bases lay between the germline ends. Germline loops: CDR1 SQVTM, CDR2 ANQGSEA. This CDR3 region has 14 residues. CDR3 DNA: TGCAGCGTTGACGAGCGGACGAACACCGGGGAGCTGTTTTTT. Translating it yields CSVDERTNTGELFF.